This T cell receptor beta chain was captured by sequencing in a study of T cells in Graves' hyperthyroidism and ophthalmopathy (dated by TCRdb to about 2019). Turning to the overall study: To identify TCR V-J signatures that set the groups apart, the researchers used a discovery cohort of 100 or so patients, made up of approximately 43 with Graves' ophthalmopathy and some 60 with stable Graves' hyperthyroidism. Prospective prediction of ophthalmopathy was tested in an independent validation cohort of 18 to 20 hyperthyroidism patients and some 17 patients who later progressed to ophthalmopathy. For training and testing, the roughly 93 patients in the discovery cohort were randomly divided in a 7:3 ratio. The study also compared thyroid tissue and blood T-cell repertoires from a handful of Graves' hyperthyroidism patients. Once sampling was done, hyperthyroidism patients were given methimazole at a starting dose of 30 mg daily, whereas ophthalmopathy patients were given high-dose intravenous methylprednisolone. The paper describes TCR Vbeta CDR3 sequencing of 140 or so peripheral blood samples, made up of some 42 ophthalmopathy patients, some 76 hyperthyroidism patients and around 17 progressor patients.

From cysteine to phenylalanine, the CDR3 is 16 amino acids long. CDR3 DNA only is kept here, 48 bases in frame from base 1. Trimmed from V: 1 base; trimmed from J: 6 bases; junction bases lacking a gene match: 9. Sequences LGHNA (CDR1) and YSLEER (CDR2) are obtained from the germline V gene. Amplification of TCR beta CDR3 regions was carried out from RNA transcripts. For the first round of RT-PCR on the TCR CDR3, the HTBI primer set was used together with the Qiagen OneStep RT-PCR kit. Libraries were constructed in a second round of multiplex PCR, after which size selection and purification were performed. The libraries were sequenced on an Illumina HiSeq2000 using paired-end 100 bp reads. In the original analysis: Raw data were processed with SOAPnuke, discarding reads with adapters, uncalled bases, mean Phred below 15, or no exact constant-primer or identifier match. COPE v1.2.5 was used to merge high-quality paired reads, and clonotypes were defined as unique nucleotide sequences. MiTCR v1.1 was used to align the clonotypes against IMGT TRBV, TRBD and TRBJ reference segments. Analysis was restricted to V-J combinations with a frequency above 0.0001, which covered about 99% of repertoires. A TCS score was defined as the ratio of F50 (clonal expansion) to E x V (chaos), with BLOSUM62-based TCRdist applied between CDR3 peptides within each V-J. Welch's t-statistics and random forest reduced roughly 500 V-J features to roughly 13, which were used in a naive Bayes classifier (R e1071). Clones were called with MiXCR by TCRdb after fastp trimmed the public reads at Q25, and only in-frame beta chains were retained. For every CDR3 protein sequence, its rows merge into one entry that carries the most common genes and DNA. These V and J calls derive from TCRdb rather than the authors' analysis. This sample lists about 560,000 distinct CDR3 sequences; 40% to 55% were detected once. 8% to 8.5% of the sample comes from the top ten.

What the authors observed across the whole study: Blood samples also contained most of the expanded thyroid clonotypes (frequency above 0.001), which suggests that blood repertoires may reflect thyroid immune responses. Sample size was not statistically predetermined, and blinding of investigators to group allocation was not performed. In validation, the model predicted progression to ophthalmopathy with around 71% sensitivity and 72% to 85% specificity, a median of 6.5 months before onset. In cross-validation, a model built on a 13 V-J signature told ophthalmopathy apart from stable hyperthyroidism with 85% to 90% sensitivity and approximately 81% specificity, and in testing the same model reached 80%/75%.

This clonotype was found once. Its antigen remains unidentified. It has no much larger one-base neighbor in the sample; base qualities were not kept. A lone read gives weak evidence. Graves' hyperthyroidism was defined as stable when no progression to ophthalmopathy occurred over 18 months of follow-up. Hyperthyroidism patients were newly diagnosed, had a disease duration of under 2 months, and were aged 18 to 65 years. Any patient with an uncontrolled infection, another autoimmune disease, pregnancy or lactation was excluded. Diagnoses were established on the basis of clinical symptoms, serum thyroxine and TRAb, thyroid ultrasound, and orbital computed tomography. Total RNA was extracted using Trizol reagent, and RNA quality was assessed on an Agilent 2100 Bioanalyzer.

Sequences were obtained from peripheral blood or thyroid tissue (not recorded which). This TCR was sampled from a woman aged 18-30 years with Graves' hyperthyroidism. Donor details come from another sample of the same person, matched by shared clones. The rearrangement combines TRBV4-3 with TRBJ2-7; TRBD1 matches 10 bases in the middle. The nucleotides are TGCGCCAGCAGCCAAGCCTTCGGGACAGGGGCCATCGAGCAGTACTTC. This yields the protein CASSQAFGTGAIEQYF.